The T cell receptor (beta chain) under discussion was sequenced for a study of T cells in Graves' hyperthyroidism and ophthalmopathy. The CDR3 regions of TCR beta were amplified from RNA transcripts. HTBI primers drove first-round RT-PCR of the TCR CDR3. TCRdb ran MiXCR on the multiplex PCR reads and lists one entry per CDR3 protein. The sample holds roughly 530,000 distinct CDR3 sequences, approximately 17% seen once. Germline loops: CDR1 SGHAT, CDR2 FQNNGV. The CDR3 is made up of 16 amino acids. V shed 5 bases, J shed 6 bases, and the junction held 11 bases outside the gene matches. The sequence was collected from a woman aged 18-30 years with Graves' ophthalmopathy. This chain links TRBV11-2 with TRBJ2-2, with TRBD2 matching 8 bases. The specimen sequenced was blood. CDR3 loop: CASSRHTGGRPGELFF. DNA of the CDR3: TGTGCCAGCAGCCGTCACACAGGCGGGAGGCCCGGGGAGCTGTTTTTT.